These T cell receptor beta chains were read from a single sample in a study of T cell responses to AZD1222 COVID-19 vaccine. TCRdb's copy holds only in-frame clones and misses some; the assay was immunoSEQ multiplex PCR. The sample consists of approximately 100,000 clones, roughly 90% of them appearing once. This material consisted of peripheral blood, taken on day 0 of AZD1222 vaccination. These receptor sequences come from an adult in good health. Both conserved end residues are part of each CDR3. Only part of the rows carry a size: once, few, many, or a class if the clone is expanded.

clone_size | j_call | v_call | cdr3_aa
. | TRBJ2-1 | TRBV30 | CAWSPREVGEQFF
few | TRBJ2-3 | TRBV19 | CASRGHMSDTQYF
. | TRBJ2-7 | TRBV6-6 | CASSYPQGHGFF
. | TRBJ2-7 | TRBV9 | CASSATSATAYEQYF
. | TRBJ2-2 | TRBV9 | CASTSYLAGGINTGELFF
. | TRBJ1-1 | TRBV7-6 | CASTSTLNTEAFF
once | TRBJ1-2 | TRBV5-1 | CASSLDWAGGNYGYTF
. | TRBJ2-2 | TRBV28 | CASSLGTGVGTGELFF
. | TRBJ1-2 | TRBV6-5 | CASSLLDSAYGYTF
. | TRBJ2-2 | TRBV7-8 | CASTNQVETSGDQGSLFF
. | TRBJ2-5 | TRBV5-4 | CASSLAGGRETQYF
. | TRBJ2-7 | TRBV5-1 | CASSRSGQSYEQYF
many | TRBJ1-2 | TRBV5-1 | CASSWQGKGYTF
. | TRBJ1-1 | TRBV28 | CASSFPGTGSTEAFF
. | TRBJ1-6 | TRBV4-1 | CASSPRRPGQYNSPLHF
. | TRBJ2-7 | TRBV11-2 | CASSPVTVTYEQYF
. | TRBJ1-5 | TRBV6-5 | CASSLTYSYNQPQHF
. | TRBJ2-3 | TRBV4-2 | CASSQEGQPTDTQYF
once | TRBJ1-2 | TRBV9 | CASSLPGTNYGYTF
. | TRBJ2-7 | TRBV28 | CASRTTWTGVDEQYF
. | TRBJ1-1 | TRBV19 | CASSPGMGLNTEAFF
. | TRBJ2-5 | TRBV14 | CASSQRTGVRRSQYF
. | TRBJ1-5 | TRBV21-1 | CASSKLGQLLYSNQPQHF
. | TRBJ2-1 | TRBV14 | CASSLAGGGEQFF
. | TRBJ2-3 | TRBV6-5 | CASRDGPSTDTQYF
. | TRBJ1-2 | TRBV2 | CASSGRGSYYGYTF
. | TRBJ1-5 | TRBV5-4 | CASSLGGDSLSNQPQHF
. | TRBJ1-1 | TRBV3-1/TRBV3-2 | CASSQDSFWGNTEAFF
once | TRBJ2-3 | TRBV28 | CASYSGVSTDTQYF